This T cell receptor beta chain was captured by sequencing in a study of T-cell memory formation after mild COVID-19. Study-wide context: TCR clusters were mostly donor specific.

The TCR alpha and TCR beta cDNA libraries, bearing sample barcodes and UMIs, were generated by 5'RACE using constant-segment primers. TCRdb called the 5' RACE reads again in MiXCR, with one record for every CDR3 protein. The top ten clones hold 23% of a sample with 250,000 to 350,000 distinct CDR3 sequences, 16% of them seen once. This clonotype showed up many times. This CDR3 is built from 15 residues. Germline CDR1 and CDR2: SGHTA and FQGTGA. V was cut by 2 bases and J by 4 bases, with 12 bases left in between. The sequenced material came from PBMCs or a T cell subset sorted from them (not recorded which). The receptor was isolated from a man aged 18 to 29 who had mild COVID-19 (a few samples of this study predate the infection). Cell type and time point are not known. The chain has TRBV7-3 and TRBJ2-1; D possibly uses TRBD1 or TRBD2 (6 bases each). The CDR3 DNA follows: TGTGCCAGCAGCTTAGTACCGGGGGCTTACAATGAGCAGTTCTTC. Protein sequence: CASSLVPGAYNEQFF.